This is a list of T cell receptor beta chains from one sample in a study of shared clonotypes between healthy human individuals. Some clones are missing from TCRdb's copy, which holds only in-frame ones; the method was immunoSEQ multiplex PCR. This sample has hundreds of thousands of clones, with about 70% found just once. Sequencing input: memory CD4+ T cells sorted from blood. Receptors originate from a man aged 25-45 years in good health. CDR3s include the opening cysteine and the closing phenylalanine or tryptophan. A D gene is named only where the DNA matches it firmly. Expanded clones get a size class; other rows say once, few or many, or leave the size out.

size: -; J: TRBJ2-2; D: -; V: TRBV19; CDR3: CASSLPPARGPGELFF; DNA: TGTGCCAGTAGTCTCCCTCCGGCCCGGGGGCCCGGGGAGCTGTTTTTT
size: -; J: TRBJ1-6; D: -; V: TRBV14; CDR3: CASSLWEGTGTSPLHF; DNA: TGTGCCAGCAGCCTCTGGGAGGGAACAGGGACTTCACCCCTCCACTTT
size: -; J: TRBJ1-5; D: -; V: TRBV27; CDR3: CASSPLGYGQPQHF; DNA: TGTGCCAGCTCCCCTTTAGGGTATGGGCAGCCCCAGCATTTT
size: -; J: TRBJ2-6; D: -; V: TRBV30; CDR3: CGSTGANVLTF; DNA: TGTGGGTCTACTGGGGCCAACGTCCTGACTTTC
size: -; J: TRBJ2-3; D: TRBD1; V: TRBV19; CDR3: CASSRRTGGVTDTQYF; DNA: TGTGCCAGTAGTAGACGGACAGGGGGAGTAACAGATACGCAGTATTTT
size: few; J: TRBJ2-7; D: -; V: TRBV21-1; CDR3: CASSPNNNGTFSYEQYF; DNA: TGTGCCAGCAGCCCGAACAATAACGGGACCTTCTCCTACGAGCAGTACTTC
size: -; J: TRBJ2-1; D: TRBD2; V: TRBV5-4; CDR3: CASSLAKAGAEQFF; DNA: TGTGCCAGCAGCTTGGCCAAAGCGGGAGCTGAGCAGTTCTTC
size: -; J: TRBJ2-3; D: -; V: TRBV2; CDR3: CASSVIEGADTQYF; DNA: TGTGCCAGCAGTGTGATAGAGGGTGCAGATACGCAGTATTTT
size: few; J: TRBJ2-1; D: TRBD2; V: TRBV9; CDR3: CASSPVPAGGAEQFF; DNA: TGTGCCAGCAGCCCCGTCCCAGCGGGAGGGGCTGAGCAGTTCTTC
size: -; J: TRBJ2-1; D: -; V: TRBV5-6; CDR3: CASSLGASPGGEQFF; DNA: TGTGCCAGCAGCTTGGGGGCTAGTCCTGGGGGTGAGCAGTTCTTC
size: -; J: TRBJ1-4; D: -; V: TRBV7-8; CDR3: CASRDFGFDEKLFF; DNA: TGTGCCAGCAGGGACTTTGGGTTCGATGAAAAACTGTTTTTT
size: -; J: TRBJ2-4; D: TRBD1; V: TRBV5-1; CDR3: CASSLRPGQGGIQYF; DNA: TGCGCCAGCAGCCTAAGACCGGGACAGGGGGGAATTCAGTACTTC
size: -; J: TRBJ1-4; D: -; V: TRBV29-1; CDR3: CSVTGRGANEKLFF; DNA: TGCAGCGTTACAGGGAGAGGGGCTAATGAAAAACTGTTTTTT
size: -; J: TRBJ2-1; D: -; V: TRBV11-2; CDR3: CASSLDLLVDNEQFF; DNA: TGTGCCAGCAGCTTAGATCTACTAGTAGACAATGAGCAGTTCTTC
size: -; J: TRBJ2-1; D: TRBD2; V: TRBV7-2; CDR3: CASSFSGTSGSRQFF; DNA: TGTGCCAGCAGCTTTTCCGGGACTAGCGGGAGTAGGCAGTTCTTC
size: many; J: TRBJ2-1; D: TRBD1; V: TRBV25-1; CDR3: CASSEPLTGFPLNEQFF; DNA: TGTGCCAGCAGTGAACCGTTGACAGGGTTCCCCCTAAATGAGCAGTTCTTC
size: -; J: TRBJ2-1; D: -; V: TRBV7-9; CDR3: CASSFIVTSNEQFF; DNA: TGTGCCAGCAGCTTCATTGTAACTAGCAATGAGCAGTTCTTC
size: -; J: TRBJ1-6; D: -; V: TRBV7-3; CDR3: CASSLRLSNSPLHF; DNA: TGTGCCAGCAGCTTAAGACTGTCTAATTCACCCCTCCACTTT
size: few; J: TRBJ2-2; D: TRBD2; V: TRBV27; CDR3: CASGFAGVHGTGELFF; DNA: TGTGCCAGTGGATTTGCGGGAGTACACGGGACCGGGGAGCTGTTTTTT
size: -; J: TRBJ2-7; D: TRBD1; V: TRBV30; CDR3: CAWSVRGSTGFVREQYF; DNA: TGTGCCTGGAGTGTCCGTGGTTCGACAGGGTTTGTTCGCGAGCAGTACTTC
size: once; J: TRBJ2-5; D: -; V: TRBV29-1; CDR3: CSVVEQQETQYF; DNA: TGCAGCGTTGTCGAACAGCAAGAGACCCAGTACTTC
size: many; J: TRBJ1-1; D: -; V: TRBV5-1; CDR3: CASSEQGSQMNTEAFF; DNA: TGCGCCAGCAGCGAACAGGGATCTCAAATGAACACTGAAGCTTTCTTT
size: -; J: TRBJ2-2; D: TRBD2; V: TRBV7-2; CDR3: CASSAGTRYTGELFF; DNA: TGTGCCAGCAGCGCCGGGACTAGATACACCGGGGAGCTGTTTTTT
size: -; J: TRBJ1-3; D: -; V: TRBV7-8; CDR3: CASILGRARSGNTIYF; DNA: TGTGCCAGCATCCTAGGGCGGGCGCGCTCTGGAAACACCATATATTTT